The clone carrying this TCR beta chain was counted a single time. This entry belongs to a study of blood T cell repertoires in COVID-19. Overall study: Acute-phase and convalescent COVID-19 samples originated in the United States, Italy and Spain. Sample material is recorded as cDNA or gDNA derived from T cells, B-cell-depleted T cells, or PBMCs.

As processed by the authors: Estimates of nucleated cell counts were drawn from the amplification of reference gene primers. Assay: immunoSEQ multiplex PCR; the TCRdb copy retains only in-frame clones and omits some. V and J calls and clone size are as listed in that table; D and trimming were resolved from the DNA. The sample yields about 280,000 clones, 70% to 90% seen once. Germline V gene data show CDR1 as SGDLS and CDR2 as YYNGEE. V was pared by 0 bases and J by 6 bases, with 12 bases between. This CDR3 contains 14 residues. The rearrangement joins TRBV9 to TRBJ1-2; D perhaps matches TRBD1 (5 bases). Material: peripheral blood. This clonotype was obtained from a man younger than 30 with active or convalescent COVID-19. In nucleotides, the CDR3 is TGTGCCAGCAGCGTAGGCGGGGCTGGGGATGGCTACACCTTC. It codes for CASSVGGAGDGYTF.